A single sample gave rise to the 30 T cell receptor beta chains below, sequenced in a study of radiotherapy plus CTLA-4 blockade in lung cancer. TCRdb's copy holds only in-frame clones and misses some; the assay was immunoSEQ multiplex PCR. The table includes around 70,000 clones, around 76% detected once. The sequences come from peripheral blood, collected from a patient treated with radiotherapy plus ipilimumab. These receptors were collected from a human donor with non-small cell lung cancer whose response to radiotherapy plus ipilimumab could not be evaluated. Some clones in this sample may be carry-over from other donors' samples.

CDR3 bases: TGTGCCAGTAGTATAGGCCTCAGGGTGGACTATAATTCACCCCTCCACTTT. Amino acid sequence: CASSIGLRVDYNSPLHF. The rearrangement joins TRBV19 to TRBJ1-6, with D possibly matching TRBD1 (5 bases). V dropped 1 base and J dropped 3 bases, with 13 bases sitting between them. CDR3 length: 17 amino acids. CDR1 and CDR2 (germline): LNHDA, SQIVND (reference sequence).

The chain employs TRBV9 and TRBJ1-1; 8 bases line up with TRBD1. The V segment lost 2 bases and the J segment 5 bases; nucleotides outside the gene matches: 2. CDR3 size: 13 residues. The germline CDR1 and CDR2 sequences are SGDLS and YYNGEE. In nucleotides, the CDR3 is TGTGCCAGCAGCGTCACAGGGGGGACTGAAGCTTTCTTT. Its protein is CASSVTGGTEAFF.

The rearrangement uses TRBV7-8 and TRBJ2-7; D not resolved. V was clipped by 5 bases and J by 5 bases, with 13 bases between them. Germline CDR1 SGHVS, CDR2 FQNEAQ. This CDR3 spans 13 amino acids. This CDR3 reads CASSPVLENEQYF. For the CDR3, the DNA is TGTGCCAGCAGCCCCGTTTTAGAGAACGAGCAGTACTTC.

This rearrangement joins TRBV28 to TRBJ2-3; D gene unclear. The ends were cut back, 2 bases at V and 6 bases at J, with 9 bases in the middle. This CDR3 is 13 amino acids long. Germline V gene sequence: CDR1 MDHEN, CDR2 SYDVKM. The CDR3 DNA reads as TGTGCCAGCAGTTTACAGGTTAGGGATACGCAGTATTTT. Translated: CASSLQVRDTQYF.

This clone was observed a handful of times. The chain combines TRBV18 with TRBJ1-1; 7 bases line up with TRBD1. Germline V lookup: CDR1 KGHSH, CDR2 LQKENI. This CDR3 region has 14 residues. V shed 2 bases and J 3 bases; nucleotides not matched to a gene: 3. The CDR3 DNA reads as TGTGCCAGCTCACCAACTCAGGGGGACACTGAAGCTTTCTTT. This translates into CASSPTQGDTEAFF.

The chain links TRBV19 to TRBJ1-1; D is possibly TRBD1 (5 bases). Germline lookup yields CDR1 LNHDA and CDR2 SQIVND (reference sequence). This CDR3 has 15 residues. V was pared by 2 bases and J by 3 bases, with 13 bases between. CDR3 DNA: TGTGCCAGTAGTATAAGAGCGGGGGGAGACACTGAAGCTTTCTTT. It codes for CASSIRAGGDTEAFF.

The chain carries TRBV5-6 and TRBJ2-1; TRBD2 matches 7 bases. The CDR3 runs to 15 residues. The V gene end was trimmed by 4 bases and the J gene end by 1 base; junction bases not matched to a gene: 5. Germline-derived CDR1 and CDR2 are SGHDT and YYEEEE. CDR3 sequence (DNA): TGTGCCAGCAGCCGGGGACTATTGTCCTACAATGAGCAGTTCTTC. Its protein product is CASSRGLLSYNEQFF. Using reference TRBV5-6 and TRBJ2-1 for the parts outside the CDR3, the full variable domain is DAGVTQSPTHLIKTRGQQVTLRCSPKSGHDTVSWYQQALGQGPQFIFQYYEEEERQRGNFPDRFSGHQFPNYSSELNVNALLLGDSALYLCASSRGLLSYNEQFFGPGTRLTVL.

The chain recombines TRBV4-1 with TRBJ2-1; 8 bases align to TRBD2. The CDR3 is 16 amino acids. J gave up 2 bases and V 0 bases, and 3 bases lay outside the gene matches. The germline V gene encodes CDR1 MGHRA and CDR2 YSYEKL. The CDR3 DNA follows: TGCGCCAGCAGCCAAGAGGATAGCGGGGCCTACAATGAGCAGTTCTTC. Protein product: CASSQEDSGAYNEQFF.

The V call is TRBV28, the J call TRBJ2-7; D is perhaps TRBD1 (7 bases). The germline V gene has CDR1 MDHEN and CDR2 SYDVKM. V was shortened by 4 bases and J by 0 bases, with 13 bases between the two germline ends. The CDR3 spans 15 residues. The CDR3 region is CASSSPGGNSYEQYF. For the CDR3, the DNA is TGTGCCAGCAGTTCTCCAGGGGGGAACTCCTACGAGCAGTACTTC.

The chain recombines TRBV2 with TRBJ1-1; tentative D call: TRBD1 (6 bases). The CDR3 totals 15 residues. Trimming pared 3 bases from V and 3 bases from J, leaving 14 bases between. CDR1 and CDR2 (germline): SNHLY, FYNNEI. The DNA of the CDR3 is TGTGCCAGCAGTGAGCCCAGGGGTGTGGACACTGAAGCTTTCTTT. As protein: CASSEPRGVDTEAFF.

A few counts support this clone. The chain couples TRBV10-3 to TRBJ2-1; 8 bases map to TRBD2. CDR3 size: 15 residues. Germline CDR1 is ENHRY and CDR2 is SYGVKD. The J segment lost 7 bases and the V segment lost 2 bases, leaving 7 bases of the junction unmatched. Here the CDR3 reads CAISETGTSGNEQFF. As DNA, the CDR3 is TGTGCCATCAGTGAGACCGGGACTAGTGGTAATGAGCAGTTCTTC.

The genes are TRBV6-5 and TRBJ1-6; D is possibly TRBD1 (5 bases). Trimming left V 8 bases short and J 10 bases short, with 15 bases between. The germline V gene has CDR1 MNHEY and CDR2 SVGAGI. This CDR3 is built from 13 residues. Here the CDR3 DNA reads TGTGCCAGCGGGGCGGCGGGACTGTCACCCCTCCACTTT. Translated, it gives CASGAAGLSPLHF.

The V call is TRBV11-1, the J call TRBJ2-7; D remains ambiguous. The germline V and J ends were trimmed by 1 base and 1 base, with 8 bases remaining between them. The CDR3 spans 14 residues. CDR1 is SGHAT, CDR2 FQDESV, per germline (reference sequence). The CDR3 DNA reads as TGTGCCAGCAGCTTAGGAGGCCGGTCCTACGAGCAGTACTTC. Translated, it gives CASSLGGRSYEQYF.

This sequence joins TRBV5-1 and TRBJ1-1, with a tentative D call TRBD1 (6 bases). Trimming shortened V by 0 bases and J by 8 bases, and 14 bases separated the two germline ends. Per the germline V gene, CDR1 is SGHRS and CDR2 is YFSETQ. CDR3 length: 14 amino acids. CDR3 bases: TGCGCCAGCAGCTTGGCCCAACAGGGTGCGGAAGCTTTCTTT. It yields the protein CASSLAQQGAEAFF.

The chain has TRBV5-1 and TRBJ1-6, with 10 bases lining up with TRBD1. This CDR3 comprises 15 residues. Germline values: CDR1 SGHRS, CDR2 YFSETQ. V shed 4 bases, J shed 10 bases, and the junction held 8 bases outside the gene matches. CDR3 sequence (DNA): TGCGCCAGCAGCGGGACTGGACAGGGGGTATCACCCCTCCACTTT. This translates into CASSGTGQGVSPLHF.

The chain's CDR3 is CASSAGGLNTEAFF. The CDR3 nucleotides read TGTGCCAGCAGTGCGGGAGGACTGAACACTGAAGCTTTCTTT. The rearrangement joins TRBV28 to TRBJ1-1; D unresolved. The germline V gene has CDR1 MDHEN and CDR2 SYDVKM. The germline V and J ends were trimmed by 5 bases and 0 bases, with 10 bases remaining between them. The CDR3 has 14 residues.

The rearrangement links TRBV4-1 to TRBJ2-7; D call uncertain. This CDR3 is 14 amino acids long. In germline, CDR1 is MGHRA, CDR2 YSYEKL. V was cut by 4 bases and J by 3 bases, with 13 bases left in between. The CDR3 DNA follows: TGCGCCAGCAGCCGTAGCCCACACTACTACGAGCAGTACTTC. Translation: CASSRSPHYYEQYF.

The chain combines TRBV29-1 with TRBJ2-1; TRBD1 matches 8 bases. CDR3 length equals 9 residues. Germline CDR1 SQVTM, CDR2 ANQGSEA. V was clipped by 6 bases and J by 14 bases; unmatched bases: 3. DNA of the CDR3: TGCAGCGTGGACAGGGCAGAGTTCTTC. This sequence encodes CSVDRAEFF.

CDR3 region: CASSGGLSGNYGYTF. Here the CDR3 DNA reads TGTGCCAGCAGTGGGGGGCTCTCTGGGAACTATGGCTACACCTTC. The rearrangement uses TRBV2 and TRBJ1-2; the D gene is possibly TRBD1 (6 bases). V dropped 4 bases and J dropped 2 bases, with 14 bases sitting between them. The germline V gene encodes CDR1 SNHLY and CDR2 FYNNEI. The CDR3 spans 15 residues.

This clone was recorded a few times. The sample contains more than one DNA sequence encoding this CDR3. CDR3 in amino acids: CASSQVGGYGNTIYF. CDR3 DNA sequence: TGTGCCAGCAGCCAAGTAGGAGGTTATGGAAACACCATATATTTT. The V call is TRBV4-2, the J call TRBJ1-3; D not certain. V was clipped by 1 base and J by 3 bases, with 10 bases between them. Germline CDR1 reads LGHNA; CDR2 reads YNFKEQ. There are 15 residues in the CDR3.

This clone was recorded a few times. This chain uses TRBV6-6 with TRBJ1-2; maybe TRBD1 (5 bases). The germline V and J ends were trimmed by 6 bases and 12 bases, with 14 bases remaining between them. Germline loops: CDR1 MNHNY, CDR2 SVGAGI (reference sequence). The CDR3 loop spans 11 amino acids. Here the CDR3 DNA reads TGTGCCAGCAGCCTCACGGGGGTCAACACCTTC. Translation gives CASSLTGVNTF.

V and J are TRBV19 and TRBJ1-6; 7 nucleotides agree with TRBD1. Germline V CDR1 and CDR2: LNHDA, SQIVND (reference sequence). The CDR3 runs to 14 residues. The trim removed 8 bases at V and 8 bases at J, leaving 9 bases unmatched. The DNA of the CDR3 is TGTGCCAGTCGAGACAGGGTGTTCGATTCACCCCTCCACTTT. Its translation: CASRDRVFDSPLHF.

The rearrangement uses TRBV4-1 and TRBJ1-2; no clear D. This CDR3 comprises 17 residues. Germline V gives CDR1 MGHRA, CDR2 YSYEKL. V was trimmed by 0 bases and J by 4 bases, leaving 18 bases between them. CDR3 coding DNA: TGCGCCAGCAGCCAAGATAAGAACAGCTTGCTTATCTATGGCTACACCTTC. Amino acid sequence: CASSQDKNSLLIYGYTF.

The V call is TRBV28, the J call TRBJ1-2; D is unresolved. The length of the CDR3 is 13 residues. Trimming left V 3 bases short and J 4 bases short, with 9 bases between. Per germline, CDR1 MDHEN and CDR2 SYDVKM. DNA for the CDR3: TGTGCCAGCAGTTTCGGGGTTGGCTATGGCTACACCTTC. The encoded protein is CASSFGVGYGYTF.

V gene TRBV6-5 combines with J gene TRBJ1-6; 7 bases agree with TRBD1. The germline V gene has CDR1 MNHEY and CDR2 SVGAGI. V was clipped by 5 bases and J by 9 bases; unmatched bases: 10. This CDR3 contains 15 residues. For the CDR3, the DNA is TGTGCCAGCAGTCTCCCCGGGACAGCCGGTTCACCCCTCCACTTT. Translated: CASSLPGTAGSPLHF.

The rearrangement uses TRBV29-1 and TRBJ2-5, with TRBD2 matching over 11 bases. The CDR3 runs 14 residues. J was trimmed by 1 base and V by 5 bases; bases with no gene match: 3. Germline V gives CDR1 SQVTM, CDR2 ANQGSEA. The DNA of the CDR3 is TGCAGCGTTACTAGCGGGGGAACCCAAGAGACCCAGTACTTC. Its translation: CSVTSGGTQETQYF. Looking up the rest from reference TRBV29-1 and TRBJ2-5 gives the full variable domain: SAVISQKPSRDICQRGTSLTIQCQVDSQVTMMFWYRQQPGQSLTLIATANQGSEATYESGFVIDKFPISRPNLTFSTLTVSNMSPEDSSIYLCSVTSGGTQETQYFGPGTRLLVL.

This chain links TRBV7-6 with TRBJ1-4; 9 bases agree with TRBD1. CDR3 size: 15 residues. V gave up 0 bases and J gave up 5 bases; unmatched junction bases: 1. The germline gives CDR1 SGHVS, CDR2 FNYEAQ. The CDR3 nucleotides are TGTGCCAGCAGCTTAGCGGGACAGGGAAATGAAAAACTGTTTTTT. It specifies CASSLAGQGNEKLFF.

This clone was counted a few times. Written as DNA, the CDR3 is TGCGCCAGCAGCCAAGTTTGGACAGCCCGGAACTACGAGCAGTACTTC. As protein: CASSQVWTARNYEQYF. The chain is built from TRBV4-1 and TRBJ2-7, with D maybe TRBD1 (6 bases). Germline V gene sequence: CDR1 MGHRA, CDR2 YSYEKL. The CDR3 consists of 16 residues. V was shortened by 1 base and J by 3 bases, with 16 bases between the two germline ends.

Only one count was recorded for this clone. The chain links TRBV29-1 to TRBJ1-2; D is undetermined. V lost 7 bases and J lost 4, with 4 bases in between. Germline V lookup: CDR1 SQVTM, CDR2 ANQGSEA. This CDR3 has 9 residues. The DNA for the CDR3 is TGCAGCGCCGTCTATGGCTACACCTTC. It yields the protein CSAVYGYTF.

There are a few counts of this clone. The rearrangement joins TRBV7-8 to TRBJ2-7, with 11 bases identical to TRBD2. V lost 5 bases and J lost 0; bases outside the gene matches: 3. Germline V gene lookup returns CDR1 SGHVS and CDR2 FQNEAQ. The CDR3 runs to 15 residues. CDR3 amino acids: CASSRLAGLSYEQYF. CDR3 DNA sequence: TGTGCCAGCAGCAGACTAGCGGGGCTCTCCTACGAGCAGTACTTC.